This T cell receptor (beta chain) comes out of a study of T cells after yellow fever vaccination. This clonotype appeared a few times. Its specificity is not known. From the 5' RACE reads, TCRdb called clonotypes with MiXCR, one entry per CDR3 protein. Of 300,000 to 400,000 distinct CDR3 sequences in the sample, around 12% are singletons; the top ten hold approximately 3.4%. The CDR3 consists of 15 residues. Germline V CDR1 and CDR2: SGHDN, FVKESK. Trimming shortened V by 0 bases and J by 12 bases, and 18 bases separated the two germline ends. General study points: CD4 and CD8 compartments shared a small share of clonotypes, likely from convergent recombination. Re-detected after boosting: most primary clones, 96% of CD4 and about 89% of CD8. A weaker but faster secondary response was observed, peaking on day 5 versus 15. Abundant clonotypes from the bulk population could contaminate FACS-sorted repertoires.

The clonotype comes from a man aged 18 to 35 who received the YFV17D yellow fever vaccine. V usage is TRBV14 and J usage is TRBJ2-1; D possibly uses TRBD1 or TRBD2 (6 bases each). Sequences were derived from CD4+ T cells sorted from PBMCs, sampled 15 days after the yellow fever booster vaccination. The CDR3 spells CASSQDLRGGLGQFF. The CDR3 DNA sequence: TGTGCCAGCAGCCAAGATCTCCGAGGGGGGTTAGGGCAGTTCTTC.